Below, 30 T cell receptor beta chains from the same sample are listed, as sequenced in a study of OX40 agonist ivuxolimab in advanced cancers. Clones were sequenced by immunoSEQ multiplex PCR, and TCRdb holds only the in-frame ones, with some missing. The sample yields tens of thousands of clones, around four fifths seen once. Source: CD4+ or CD8+ T cells sorted from blood, taken in a trial of the OX40 agonist ivuxolimab. Every receptor here comes from an adult with an advanced solid tumor such as melanoma, head and neck, liver or kidney cancer.

The chain combines TRBV19 with TRBJ2-6; unclear D gene. The CDR3 has 16 residues. Per the germline V gene, CDR1 is LNHDA and CDR2 is SQIVND (reference sequence). Trimming took 5 bases from V and 2 from J, leaving 13 bases between them. The CDR3 DNA follows: TGTGCCAGTAGTGCCTTTTTTGAAGCTGGGGCCAACGTCCTGACTTTC. This gives the protein CASSAFFEAGANVLTF.

V is TRBV19 and J is TRBJ1-5; 9 nucleotides agree with TRBD1. CDR3 length equals 18 residues. Per the germline V gene, CDR1 is LNHDA and CDR2 is SQIVND (reference sequence). V lost 6 bases, J lost 6 bases, and 18 bases stayed unmatched. CDR3 protein: CASRPLGTGPGGGQPQHF. As DNA, the CDR3 is TGTGCCAGTAGACCGCTTGGGACAGGGCCAGGGGGTGGTCAGCCCCAGCATTTT.

This chain joins TRBV5-1 and TRBJ2-5; 8 bases match TRBD1. Germline V gene sequence: CDR1 SGHRS, CDR2 YFSETQ. V lost 0 bases, J lost 4 bases, and 8 bases stayed unmatched. CDR3 length equals 16 residues. Here the CDR3 reads CASSLALTGAGETQYF. The CDR3 DNA reads as TGCGCCAGCAGCTTGGCCCTGACAGGGGCTGGAGAGACCCAGTACTTC.

J is TRBJ1-1 and V is TRBV18; 7 positions match TRBD1. The CDR3 contains 14 residues. Trimming at V came to 2 bases and at J to 5 bases, leaving 5 bases not matched to a gene. Germline-derived CDR1 and CDR2 are KGHSH and LQKENI. CDR3 bases: TGTGCCAGCTCACCAAGCAGGGGGGAAACTGAAGCTTTCTTT. This codes for CASSPSRGETEAFF.

This chain links TRBV11-2 with TRBJ1-3; 7 nucleotides line up with TRBD1. The V gene's germline CDR1 is SGHAT and CDR2 FQNNGV. The CDR3 has 16 residues. With V trimmed by 3 bases and J by 2 bases, 7 bases remained unmatched. CDR3 sequence (DNA): TGTGCCAGCAGCTTGGGACAGCACCGAACTGGAAACACCATATATTTT. Residues: CASSLGQHRTGNTIYF.

The V gene is TRBV11-3, the J gene TRBJ1-1; 8 nucleotides line up with TRBD1. Germline V gene lookup returns CDR1 SGHNT and CDR2 YENEEA. CDR3 length: 14 residues. Trimming removed 4 bases from V and 2 bases from J; junction bases left unmatched: 3. The CDR3 bases are TGTGCCAGCAGCTCAGGACAGGGTAACACTGAAGCTTTCTTT. Protein: CASSSGQGNTEAFF. Filled out from reference TRBV11-3 and TRBJ1-1, the complete variable domain reads EAGVVQSPRYKIIEKKQPVAFWCNPISGHNTLYWYLQNLGQGPELLIRYENEEAVDDSQLPKDRFSAERLKGVDSTLKIQPAELGDSAVYLCASSSGQGNTEAFFGQGTRLTVV.

The rearrangement links TRBV18 to TRBJ2-3, with 8 bases fitting TRBD1. The germline CDR1 and CDR2 sequences are KGHSH and LQKENI. The CDR3 runs 14 residues. V lost 4 bases, J lost 4 bases, and 4 bases stayed unmatched. The CDR3 loop is CASSLQGDSDTQYF. In DNA form, the CDR3 reads TGTGCCAGCTCACTACAGGGGGACTCAGATACGCAGTATTTT.

The chain is built from TRBV9 and TRBJ2-2; D is ambiguous. CDR3 length: 14 amino acids. V lost 7 bases to trimming and J lost 1 base, with 11 bases between them. Germline lookup yields CDR1 SGDLS and CDR2 YYNGEE. CDR3 protein: CASSNTWNTGELFF. The DNA for the CDR3 is TGTGCCAGCTCCAACACGTGGAACACCGGGGAGCTGTTTTTT.

V gene TRBV5-5 combines with J gene TRBJ2-3; TRBD2 matches at 9 bases. Germline assignment: CDR1 SGHKS and CDR2 YYEKEE (reference sequence). The J segment lost 1 base and the V segment lost 3 bases, leaving 9 bases of the junction unmatched. This CDR3 is 17 amino acids long. CDR3 sequence: CASSSSPERGGTDTQYF. Here the CDR3 DNA reads TGTGCCAGCAGCTCCTCCCCCGAGCGGGGGGGCACAGATACGCAGTATTTT.

The chain couples TRBV6-5 to TRBJ2-7; 7 bases map to TRBD1. This CDR3 has 14 amino acids. Germline V gene lookup returns CDR1 MNHEY and CDR2 SVGAGI. Trimming removed 7 bases from V and 2 bases from J; junction bases left unmatched: 8. CDR3 residues: CASTLGTAPYEQYV. DNA of the CDR3: TGTGCCAGCACCTTGGGGACAGCGCCCTACGAGCAGTACGTC.

The chain combines TRBV19 with TRBJ1-2; D remains ambiguous. The CDR3 spans 14 residues. V was cut by 10 bases and J by 8 bases, with 23 bases left in between. Looked up from germline, CDR1 is LNHDA and CDR2 is SQIVND (reference sequence). The CDR3 protein is CANTLWVCQQGYTF. The CDR3 bases are TGTGCCAATACCCTCTGGGTTTGTCAACAGGGCTACACCTTC.

CDR3 nucleotides: TGCGCCAGCAGCTTGGGGGACAGGGGCACAGATACGCAGTATTTT. This encodes CASSLGDRGTDTQYF. The chain has TRBV5-1 and TRBJ2-3; 9 bases are shared with TRBD1. The ends lost 0 bases at V and 1 base at J; junction bases unmatched: 0. There are 15 residues in the CDR3. CDR1 is SGHRS, CDR2 YFSETQ, per germline.

This clone was picked up one time. At one end, the junction sequence differs from germline, possibly due to a read error. The chain combines TRBV6-1 with TRBJ2-1; TRBD1 matches at 8 bases. Germline V gene sequence: CDR1 MNHNS, CDR2 SASEGT. The CDR3 has 15 amino acids. The CDR3 DNA follows: TGTGCCAGCAGGCCCGGACAGGGAGTCTACAGTGAGCAGTTCTTC. It encodes CASRPGQGVYSEQFF.

V and J are TRBV10-3 and TRBJ2-2; D perhaps matches TRBD2 (5 bases). This CDR3 contains 15 residues. In germline, CDR1 is ENHRY, CDR2 SYGVKD. V lost 6 bases to trimming and J lost 2 bases, with 13 bases between them. The CDR3 spells CAIRMTGINTGELFF. The DNA for the CDR3 is TGTGCCATCAGGATGACGGGAATTAACACCGGGGAGCTGTTTTTT.

This chain links TRBV5-1 with TRBJ2-1, with 8 bases that match TRBD1. The CDR3 extends over 15 amino acids. The ends lost 3 bases at V and 0 bases at J; junction bases unmatched: 2. Germline V gene data show CDR1 as SGHRS and CDR2 as YFSETQ. CDR3 sequence (DNA): TGCGCCAGCAGCTCAGACAGGGGCTCCTACAATGAGCAGTTCTTC. It codes for CASSSDRGSYNEQFF.

J is TRBJ2-5 and V is TRBV2; D assignment may be TRBD1 or TRBD2 (5 bases each). The germline V and J ends were trimmed by 8 bases and 1 base, with 17 bases remaining between them. The germline gives CDR1 SNHLY, CDR2 FYNNEI. This CDR3 contains 15 residues. CDR3 protein: CASPRGRQTQETQYF. For the CDR3, the DNA is TGTGCCAGCCCTCGAGGGAGACAGACCCAAGAGACCCAGTACTTC.

The V call is TRBV19, the J call TRBJ2-1, with 7 bases fitting TRBD1. Looked up from germline, CDR1 is LNHDA and CDR2 is SQIVND (reference sequence). Trimming removed 6 bases from V and 5 bases from J; junction bases left unmatched: 4. The CDR3 has 13 residues. CDR3 sequence (DNA): TGTGCCAGTAGAAGGACAGGCGACAATGAGCAGTTCTTC. Amino acid sequence: CASRRTGDNEQFF.

The V gene is TRBV29-1, the J gene TRBJ2-5; weak D call: TRBD1 (5 bases). The germline gives CDR1 SQVTM, CDR2 ANQGSEA. The CDR3 contains 13 residues. V was pared by 3 bases and J by 5 bases, with 13 bases between. CDR3 sequence: CSVESPGLETQYF. The CDR3 DNA reads as TGCAGCGTTGAGAGTCCAGGGCTTGAGACCCAGTACTTC.

The chain joins TRBV9 to TRBJ1-5; D gene unclear. This CDR3 region has 13 residues. V was cut by 3 bases and J by 5 bases, with 9 bases left in between. Germline-derived CDR1 and CDR2 are SGDLS and YYNGEE. CDR3 amino acids: CASSDRPDQPQHF. In DNA form, the CDR3 reads TGTGCCAGCAGCGATCGACCCGATCAGCCCCAGCATTTT.

This chain joins TRBV19 and TRBJ1-1; D gene uncertain. There are 14 residues in the CDR3. Between the trimmed V and J ends, which lost 6 bases and 0 bases, there was a span of 11 bases. Germline V gene data show CDR1 as LNHDA and CDR2 as SQIVND (reference sequence). The CDR3 loop is CASSPGRLNTEAFF. The CDR3 DNA sequence: TGTGCCAGTAGCCCAGGACGTCTGAACACTGAAGCTTTCTTT.

The gene calls are TRBV7-9 and TRBJ2-5; 7 bases line up with TRBD2. The germline CDR1 and CDR2 sequences are SEHNR and FQNEAQ (reference sequence). The CDR3 runs 14 residues. J gave up 5 bases and V 1 base, and 4 bases lay outside the gene matches. The CDR3 nucleotides are TGTGCCAGCAGCTTAGGAGCGGGGCTGGAGACCCAGTACTTC. It is translated as CASSLGAGLETQYF.

J is TRBJ2-1 and V is TRBV7-2; no clear D gene. The length of the CDR3 is 11 residues. Trimming removed 5 bases from V and 4 bases from J, with 3 bases in between. Per germline, CDR1 SGHTA and CDR2 FQGNSA. The CDR3 sequence: CASSTYNEQFF. The CDR3 region has the DNA TGTGCCAGCAGCACGTACAATGAGCAGTTCTTC.

The chain uses TRBV7-2 and TRBJ2-1; D unclear. Germline V gene data show CDR1 as SGHTA and CDR2 as FQGNSA. V was clipped by 4 bases and J by 6 bases, with 19 bases between them. The CDR3 consists of 16 residues. The CDR3 coding sequence is TGTGCCAGCAGCTCACCGACGGGCAAGGTAGCCAATGAGCAGTTCTTC. It specifies CASSSPTGKVANEQFF.

The chain links TRBV2 to TRBJ2-3, with D perhaps matching TRBD2 (6 bases). Per germline, CDR1 SNHLY and CDR2 FYNNEI. V lost 7 bases to trimming and J lost 1 base, with 15 bases between them. The length of the CDR3 is 15 residues. The CDR3 region has the DNA TGTGCCAGCACCGGAGAGGGCGGGGGCACAGATACGCAGTATTTT. Protein product: CASTGEGGGTDTQYF. The variable domain in full, with the rest retrieved from reference TRBV2 and TRBJ2-3, is EPEVTQTPSHQVTQMGQEVILRCVPISNHLYFYWYRQILGQKVEFLVSFYNNEISEKSEIFDDQFSVERPDGSNFTLKIRSTKLEDSAMYFCASTGEGGGTDTQYFGPGTRLTVL.

The chain employs TRBV11-3 and TRBJ2-2, with 9 bases that match TRBD1. The J segment lost 5 bases and the V segment lost 5 bases, leaving 9 bases of the junction unmatched. The CDR3 length is 16 residues. CDR1 SGHNT and CDR2 YENEEA come from the germline V gene. CDR3 amino acids: CASSRRGQGVTGELFF. The CDR3 bases are TGTGCCAGCAGCCGGCGGGGACAGGGTGTTACCGGGGAGCTGTTTTTT.

V usage is TRBV4-3 and J usage is TRBJ1-4; D is possibly TRBD1 (5 bases). Germline loops: CDR1 LGHNA, CDR2 YSLEER. The CDR3 runs 14 residues. Trimming took off 1 base at V and 7 bases at J, with 10 bases between the two ends. Here the CDR3 reads CASSQGRGGEKLFF. The DNA for the CDR3 is TGCGCCAGCAGCCAAGGACGGGGGGGTGAAAAACTGTTTTTT.

The chain employs TRBV28 and TRBJ2-7; the D gene is possibly TRBD2 (6 bases). Deletions cut 6 bases from V and 2 bases from J, with 20 bases between. CDR3 length: 16 residues. The V gene's germline CDR1 is MDHEN and CDR2 SYDVKM. The DNA for the CDR3 is TGTGCCAGCAGCCTCACGGGGTGGGGAGGAACCTACGAGCAGTACGTC. As protein: CASSLTGWGGTYEQYV.

The rearrangement joins TRBV11-2 to TRBJ1-4; tentative D call: TRBD1 (6 bases). The V end was cut by 5 bases, the J end by 8 bases, with 15 bases between. CDR1 is SGHAT and CDR2 is FQNNGV in the germline V gene. The CDR3 length is 14 residues. CDR3 residues: CASSPQGTPEKLFF. The CDR3, as DNA: TGTGCCAGCAGCCCTCAGGGGACCCCGGAAAAACTGTTTTTT.

J is TRBJ1-5 and V is TRBV4-1; possibly TRBD1 for D (5 bases). The V gene's germline CDR1 is MGHRA and CDR2 YSYEKL. This CDR3 comprises 15 residues. The V and J ends lost 0 bases and 3 bases respectively, with 9 bases between them. The CDR3 spells CASSQEGPVNQPQHF. CDR3 bases: TGCGCCAGCAGCCAAGAGGGGCCGGTCAATCAGCCCCAGCATTTT.

The rearrangement uses TRBV4-2 and TRBJ2-7; D might be TRBD1 or TRBD2, each matching 5 bases. The CDR3 has 15 residues. Trimming shortened V by 0 bases and J by 2 bases, and 11 bases separated the two germline ends. Germline-derived CDR1 and CDR2 are LGHNA and YNFKEQ. The DNA of the CDR3 is TGTGCCAGCAGCCAAGATCTGGGACCCCCCTACGAGCAGTACTTC. This sequence encodes CASSQDLGPPYEQYF.